This T cell receptor (beta chain) was profiled in a study of response to subunit inactivated influenza vaccine. With respect to this clonotype: Antigen unknown.

One entry per CDR3 protein, called by TCRdb with MiXCR from the RT-PCR reads. The sample shows 250,000 to 350,000 distinct CDR3 sequences, roughly 20% of them seen only once. Whole-study findings and limits: There was a suggestion from the authors that each seasonal influenza vaccination recruits few new T cells.

This CDR3 is 11 amino acids long. Trimming removed 4 bases from V and 5 bases from J, with 3 bases in between. Per the germline V gene, CDR1 is SGHRS and CDR2 is YFSETQ. The starting material was PBMCs from blood, obtained less than 22 months after vaccination. This receptor was obtained from a man aged 45 to 70 who received an inactivated influenza vaccine. This chain uses TRBV5-1 with TRBJ2-2; D is ambiguous. The CDR3 is CASSMTGELFF. The CDR3 nucleotides are TGCGCCAGCAGCATGACCGGGGAGCTGTTTTTT.